These T cell receptor beta chains were read from a single sample in a study of cytomegalovirus exposure and HLA in healthy donors. Clones were read by immunoSEQ multiplex PCR, and TCRdb kept only the in-frame ones, dropping some. The sample lists about 230,000 clones; approximately 81% were seen once. The sample taken for sequencing was PBMCs. The source is a girl aged 2-10 years in good health and CMV-seronegative. The CDR3 runs from the conserved cysteine through the conserved F or W. D genes are given only for firm matches. Rows may omit the clone size; those that give it use once, few, many or a size class.

clone_size	v_call	d_call	j_call	cdr3_nt	cdr3_aa
.	TRBV30	TRBD1	TRBJ2-3	TGTGCCCGGTTGGACAGGGGGTTAACGGATACGCAGTATTTT	CARLDRGLTDTQYF
.	TRBV4-1	TRBD2	TRBJ2-3	TGCGCCAGCAGCCAAGATGCGGGAGGGATGAGCACAGATACGCAGTATTTT	CASSQDAGGMSTDTQYF
.	TRBV7-9	.	TRBJ2-7	TGTGCCAGCAGTCCAATGGGGACTTTAAGCTACGAGCAGTACTTC	CASSPMGTLSYEQYF
once	TRBV6-6	TRBD1	TRBJ2-7	TGTGCCAGCAGTTCCGCCCGACAGGGCAACCGCTACGAGCAGTACTTC	CASSSARQGNRYEQYF
.	TRBV7-2	TRBD2	TRBJ2-3	TGTGCCAGCAGCTCAAGGACTAGCGGGAGGTTCACGCAGTATTTT	CASSSRTSGRFTQYF
.	TRBV30	.	TRBJ1-1	TGTGCCTCCTCGTCGACAGGAGGCACTGAAGCTTTCTTT	CASSSTGGTEAFF
.	TRBV5-4	.	TRBJ2-2	TGTGCCAGCAGCTTAGGGGGAGCTGATACCGGGGAGCTGTTTTTT	CASSLGGADTGELFF
.	TRBV18	.	TRBJ1-1	TGTGCCAGCTCACCAGTTTGGAGGGATCCGCTCACTGAAGCTTTCTTT	CASSPVWRDPLTEAFF
.	TRBV2	TRBD2	TRBJ2-2	TGTGCCAGCAGGGTTGGACTAGCGGGCGTCACCGGGGAGCTGTTTTTT	CASRVGLAGVTGELFF
.	TRBV6-1	TRBD1	TRBJ2-5	TGTGCCAGCAGGGACAGGGGGCAGGTCCAAGAGACCCAGTACTTC	CASRDRGQVQETQYF
.	TRBV5-1	.	TRBJ1-1	TGCGCCAGCAACCCAGGGGAGAACACTGAAGCTTTCTTT	CASNPGENTEAFF
.	TRBV25-1	TRBD2	TRBJ2-5	TGTGCCAGCACGGGAGGGGAGACCCAGTACTTC	CASTGGETQYF
.	TRBV6-1	.	TRBJ1-2	TGTGCCAGCAGTGCCGGGACAAGGCAAATTCTCTATGGCTACACCTTC	CASSAGTRQILYGYTF
few	TRBV6-5	.	TRBJ1-1	TGTGCCAGCAGTTACTTTATGGGGGCGAACACTGAAGCTTTCTTT	CASSYFMGANTEAFF
.	TRBV15	TRBD1	TRBJ1-1	TGTGCCACCAGCAGGGGGACAGCAGGCGACACTGAAGCTTTCTTT	CATSRGTAGDTEAFF
.	TRBV30	.	TRBJ1-5	TGTGCCTGGAGCCTAGGAGGCAATCAGCCCCAGCATTTT	CAWSLGGNQPQHF
.	TRBV10-3	.	TRBJ1-5	TGTGCCATCACCGGGTCTAGCAATCAGCCCCAGCATTTT	CAITGSSNQPQHF
.	TRBV5-1	TRBD2	TRBJ2-2	TGCGCCAGCAGCTCTAGACTAGCGGGAGGGAACACCGGGGAGCTGTTTTTT	CASSSRLAGGNTGELFF
.	TRBV4-1	TRBD1	TRBJ1-1	TGCGCCAGCAGCCCGGGACAGGGGCCGAGGACTGAAGCTTTCTTT	CASSPGQGPRTEAFF
.	TRBV4-1	.	TRBJ2-7	TGCGCCAGCAGCCAAGGTCTTTCCTACGAGCAGTACTTC	CASSQGLSYEQYF
once	TRBV4-2	.	TRBJ2-5	TGTGCCAGCAGCCAAGAGGGGGGACTCCCCCAAGAGACCCAGTACTTC	CASSQEGGLPQETQYF